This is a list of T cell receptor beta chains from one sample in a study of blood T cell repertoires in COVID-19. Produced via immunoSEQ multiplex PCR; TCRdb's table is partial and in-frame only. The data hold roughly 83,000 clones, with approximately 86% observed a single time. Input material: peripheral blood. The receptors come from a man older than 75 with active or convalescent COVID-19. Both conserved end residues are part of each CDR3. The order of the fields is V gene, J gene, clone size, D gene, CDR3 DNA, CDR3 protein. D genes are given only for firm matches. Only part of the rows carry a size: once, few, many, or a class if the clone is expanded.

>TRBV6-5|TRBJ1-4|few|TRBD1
TGTGCCAGCAGTTACTCGCTGGGGACAGCTAATGAAAAACTGTTTTTT
CASSYSLGTANEKLFF
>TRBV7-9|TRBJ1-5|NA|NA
TGTGCCAGCAGCTTAGTGGGTTCAAGGAGGGGCGATCAGCCCCAGCATTTT
CASSLVGSRRGDQPQHF
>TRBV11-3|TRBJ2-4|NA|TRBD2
TGTGCCAGCAGCTTAGATCTAGGGCCCGGGAGGCTAGCCAAAAACATTCAGTACTTC
CASSLDLGPGRLAKNIQYF
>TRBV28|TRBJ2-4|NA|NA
TGTGCCAGCAGTCCTCAGGGATTGAGAGCCAAAAACATTCAGTACTTC
CASSPQGLRAKNIQYF
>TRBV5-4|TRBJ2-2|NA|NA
TGTGCCAGCAGCCTGGGCTCCCCGGCGGGCGGGGAGCTGTTTTTT
CASSLGSPAGGELFF
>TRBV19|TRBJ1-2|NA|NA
TGTGCCAGTAAGGTTGGCGGGCAGGTCGCCTATGGCTACACCTTC
CASKVGGQVAYGYTF
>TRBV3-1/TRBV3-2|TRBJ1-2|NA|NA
TGTGCCAGCAGCCAAGTTTTCCGGGGAGTTGGCTACACCTTC
CASSQVFRGVGYTF
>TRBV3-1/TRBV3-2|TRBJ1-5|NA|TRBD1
TGTGCCAGCAGCTTTGGGACAGCTAGCAATCAGCCCCAGCATTTT
CASSFGTASNQPQHF
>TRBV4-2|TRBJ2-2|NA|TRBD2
TGTGCCAGCAGCAAGGGGCGGGAGAATACCGGGGAGCTGTTTTTT
CASSKGRENTGELFF
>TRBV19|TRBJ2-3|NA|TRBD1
TGTGCCAGTAGTCGGGACAGGGGCGATACGCAGTATTTT
CASSRDRGDTQYF
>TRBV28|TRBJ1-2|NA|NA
TGTGCCAGCAGTTCTCCGCAGGCAGGGGGCTACACCTTC
CASSSPQAGGYTF
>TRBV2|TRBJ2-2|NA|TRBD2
TGTGCCAGCAGGAGGCTAGCGGGTACCGGGGAGCTGTTTTTT
CASRRLAGTGELFF
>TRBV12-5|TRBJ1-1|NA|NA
TGTGCTAGTGGTTTCCCAGGGGCGGGCACTGAAGCTTTCTTT
CASGFPGAGTEAFF
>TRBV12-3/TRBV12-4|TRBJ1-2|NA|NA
TGTGCCAGCAGCTCGGGGTATGGCTACACCTTC
CASSSGYGYTF
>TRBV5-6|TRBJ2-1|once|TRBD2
TGTGCCAGCAGCTTCAAACAGCGGGGAGGGGTCAATGAGCAGTTCTTC
CASSFKQRGGVNEQFF
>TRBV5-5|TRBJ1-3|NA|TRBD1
TGTGCCAGCAGCCGGGACAGATCCTCTGGAAACACCATATATTTT
CASSRDRSSGNTIYF
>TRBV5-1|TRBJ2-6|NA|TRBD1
TGCGCCAGCAGCTTACAGGGGGCTGGGGCCAACGTCCTGACTTTC
CASSLQGAGANVLTF
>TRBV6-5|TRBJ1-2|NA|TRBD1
TGTGCCAGCGCCGGGACAGGGGGCTTTTATGGCTACACCTTC
CASAGTGGFYGYTF
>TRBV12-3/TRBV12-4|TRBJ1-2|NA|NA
TGTGCCAGCTTACCCGTGGGGGCTAAGGGCTACACCTTC
CASLPVGAKGYTF
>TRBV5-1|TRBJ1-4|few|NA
TGCGCCAGCAGCTGGAACAGTGCAACTAATGAAAAACTGTTTTTT
CASSWNSATNEKLFF
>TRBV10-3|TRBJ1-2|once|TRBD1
TGTGCCATCAGTGAGTCTACAGGGGCAATCTCCTATGGCTACACCTTC
CAISESTGAISYGYTF
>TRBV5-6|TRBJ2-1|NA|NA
TGTGCCAGCAGCTTTGGGGCTAGAGGGGGATTCAATGAGCAGTTCTTC
CASSFGARGGFNEQFF
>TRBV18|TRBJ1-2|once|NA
TGTGCCAGCGCAGACAGAAACATCGATGGCTACACCTTC
CASADRNIDGYTF
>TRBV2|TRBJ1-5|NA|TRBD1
TGTGCCAGCAGCCTACAGGGGGGGAATCAGCCCCAGCATTTT
CASSLQGGNQPQHF
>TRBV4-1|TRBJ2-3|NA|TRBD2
TGCGCCAGCAGCCAACCGGGACTAGTCACAGATACGCAGTATTTT
CASSQPGLVTDTQYF
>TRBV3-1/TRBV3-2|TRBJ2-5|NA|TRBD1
TGTGCCAGCAGCCACCCTACAGGGGGATTGGAGACCCAGTACTTC
CASSHPTGGLETQYF
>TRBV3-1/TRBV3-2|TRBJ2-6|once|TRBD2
TGTGCCAGCAGCCGACGGGGGGGATCGGACTCTGGGGCCAACGTCCTGACTTTC
CASSRRGGSDSGANVLTF
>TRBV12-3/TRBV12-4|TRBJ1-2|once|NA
TGTGCCAGCAGTTTAATGCAGGATTATGGCTACACCTTC
CASSLMQDYGYTF
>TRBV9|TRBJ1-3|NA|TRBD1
TGTGCCAGCAGCGCCAATACAGGGGTTGCTGGAAACACCATATATTTT
CASSANTGVAGNTIYF
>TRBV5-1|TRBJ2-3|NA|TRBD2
TGCGCCAGCAGCTTGTGGGGGGGATTTACAGATACGCAGTATTTT
CASSLWGGFTDTQYF
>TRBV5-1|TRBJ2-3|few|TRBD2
TGCGCCAGCAGCTTGGTGTCTAGCGGAGAGGATACGCAGTATTTT
CASSLVSSGEDTQYF
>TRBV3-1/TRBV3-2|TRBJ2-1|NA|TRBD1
TGTGCCAGCAGCCCCCCAGGGGGCCACAATGAGCAGTTCTTC
CASSPPGGHNEQFF
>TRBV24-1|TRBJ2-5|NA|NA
TGTGCCACCAGTGATCAACAGGGTAGGGGGGAGACCCAGTACTTC
CATSDQQGRGETQYF
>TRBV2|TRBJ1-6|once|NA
TGTGCCAGCAGGGTGACAGTTGGTTCACCCCTCCACTTT
CASRVTVGSPLHF
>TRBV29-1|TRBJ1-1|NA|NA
TGCAGCGTGGGGCAGAATAGGGATACTGAAGCTTTCTTT
CSVGQNRDTEAFF
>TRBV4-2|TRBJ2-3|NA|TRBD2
TGTGCCAGCAGCCAAGAACTAGCGGGCTACACAGATACGCAGTATTTT
CASSQELAGYTDTQYF
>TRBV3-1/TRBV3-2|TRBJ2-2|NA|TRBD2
TGTGCCAGCAGCCCCAGGGGACTAGCTTCCGGGGAGCTGTTTTTT
CASSPRGLASGELFF
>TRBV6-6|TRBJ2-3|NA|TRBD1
TGTGCCAGCAGTCAGATAAGAGGGGGCTTTAGCACAGATACGCAGTATTTT
CASSQIRGGFSTDTQYF
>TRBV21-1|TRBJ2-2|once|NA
TGTGCCAGCAGCAACCTACCGGGACAGGGGGCCCCCGGGGAGCTGTTTTTT
CASSNLPGQGAPGELFF
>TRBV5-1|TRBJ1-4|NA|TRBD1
TGCGCCAGCAGCCGGGCGGGGACAGACGCTGAAAAACTGTTTTTT
CASSRAGTDAEKLFF
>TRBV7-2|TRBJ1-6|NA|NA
TGTGCCAGCAGCACCCGACAGAGCTCCTATAATTCACCCCTCCACTTT
CASSTRQSSYNSPLHF
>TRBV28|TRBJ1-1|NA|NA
TGTGCCAGCACCTACAGGCGAGAAGCTTTCTTT
CASTYRREAFF
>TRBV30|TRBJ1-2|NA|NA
TGTGCCTGGAGTCCCACAGGAGCCTATGGCTACACCTTC
CAWSPTGAYGYTF
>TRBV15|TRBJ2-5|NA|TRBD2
TGTGCCACCAGCTGGAGCGGGGGGCACCTAGAGACCCAGTACTTC
CATSWSGGHLETQYF
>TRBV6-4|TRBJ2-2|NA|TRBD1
TGTGCCAGCAGCCGGGACAGGGGGTCCGGGGAGCTGTTTTTT
CASSRDRGSGELFF
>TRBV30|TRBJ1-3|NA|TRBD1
TGTGCCTGGACGGGACAGGCGACTGGAAACACCATATATTTT
CAWTGQATGNTIYF
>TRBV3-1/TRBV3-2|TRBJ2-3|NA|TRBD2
TGTGCCAGCAGCCAAGCAGGGACGCGGGGGGGCCCCGATACGCAGTATTTT
CASSQAGTRGGPDTQYF
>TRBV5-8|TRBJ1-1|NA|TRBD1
TGTGCCAGCAGCCAGCCGACAGGGAAACGGACTGAAGCTTTCTTT
CASSQPTGKRTEAFF
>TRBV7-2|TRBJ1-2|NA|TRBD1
TGTGCCAGCAGCATAAAACAGGGGAGCCTGCGAGGCTACACCTTC
CASSIKQGSLRGYTF
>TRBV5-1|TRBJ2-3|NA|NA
TGCGCCAGCAGCTTGGGGGGGACTAGCACAGATACGCAGTATTTT
CASSLGGTSTDTQYF
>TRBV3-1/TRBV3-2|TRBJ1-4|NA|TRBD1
TGTGCCAGCAGCCAGGGACAGATAGGGGAAAAACTGTTTTTT
CASSQGQIGEKLFF
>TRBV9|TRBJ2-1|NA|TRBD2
TGTGCCAGCAGCGCCACCGGGACTAGCTACAATGAGCAGTTCTTC
CASSATGTSYNEQFF
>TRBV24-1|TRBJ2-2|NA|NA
TGTGCCACCAGTGACCCTAGGGACGGCAGGGGCGGATACACCGGGGAGCTGTTTTTT
CATSDPRDGRGGYTGELFF
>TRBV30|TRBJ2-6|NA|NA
TGTGCCTGGACCACCACTAGGGCTGGGGCCAACGTCCTGACTTTC
CAWTTTRAGANVLTF
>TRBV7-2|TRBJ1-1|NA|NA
TGTGCCAGCAGCTTAGTGGCGGGGATGAACACTGAAGCTTTCTTT
CASSLVAGMNTEAFF